Below are 26 T cell receptor beta chains sequenced from a single sample in a study of cytomegalovirus exposure and HLA in healthy donors (dated by TCRdb to about 2017). Libraries were constructed by the immunoSEQ multiplex PCR assay. For the multiplex PCR, a mixture combining 60 forward primers for TCR Vbeta segments and 13 reverse primers for TCR Jbeta segments was used. This is the immuneACCESS table as TCRdb keeps it, with only in-frame sequences that have V and J called. A part of the clones is gone; compared with another copy, unresolved V genes explain less than half, and the rest is unexplained. A total of about 93,000 clones appear in this sample, roughly 80% of them only once. The ten largest clones capture roughly 2% of the sample. The sample was PBMCs. These TCRs come from a boy under 18 in good health and CMV-seronegative.

The rearrangement joins TRBV25-1 to TRBJ1-2; 7 positions match TRBD1. Germline CDR1 MGHDK, CDR2 SYGVNS. The trim removed 8 bases at V and 4 bases at J, leaving 10 bases unmatched. The CDR3 is made up of 14 amino acids. The CDR3, as DNA: TGTGCCAGCCGCCCGACAGGGACTGGCTATGGCTACACCTTC. Residues: CASRPTGTGYGYTF.

This sequence joins TRBV7-9 and TRBJ2-7; tentatively, D is TRBD1 (6 bases). Trimming took off 5 bases at V and 5 bases at J, with 16 bases between the two ends. Germline V gene lookup returns CDR1 SEHNR and CDR2 FQNEAQ (reference sequence). The CDR3 length is 14 residues. CDR3 region: CASSTTGRVNEQYF. The CDR3 nucleotides are TGTGCCAGCAGCACTACAGGGCGCGTCAACGAGCAGTACTTC.

The rearrangement joins TRBV27 to TRBJ2-7; D unclear. V was pared by 6 bases and J by 5 bases, with 20 bases between. CDR1 is MNHEY and CDR2 is SMNVEV in the germline V gene (reference sequence). The CDR3 runs to 15 residues. CDR3 protein: CASRESWLVSHEQYF. CDR3 DNA: TGTGCCAGCAGGGAATCCTGGCTAGTTAGCCACGAGCAGTACTTC.

This clone has only a few counts. The chain links TRBV4-3 to TRBJ1-2; D is uncertain. Trimming removed 0 bases from V and 7 bases from J, with 15 bases in between. The CDR3 extends over 15 amino acids. CDR1 is LGHNA and CDR2 is YSLEER in the germline V gene. The CDR3 coding sequence is TGCGCCAGCAGCCAAGAATTAGCCTCGCGTGGTGGCTACACCTTC. Its protein product is CASSQELASRGGYTF.

The chain links TRBV4-1 to TRBJ2-3; TRBD2 matches 8 bases. This CDR3 region has 18 residues. V lost 3 bases and J lost 3; bases outside the gene matches: 14. Germline-derived CDR1 and CDR2 are MGHRA and YSYEKL. The chain's CDR3 is CASSHGIQGSGRTDTQYF. The CDR3 DNA is TGCGCCAGCAGCCATGGAATTCAGGGGAGCGGGAGAACAGATACGCAGTATTTT.

There are a few counts of this clone. The rearrangement joins TRBV29-1 to TRBJ1-2; 9 bases fit TRBD1. V shed 5 bases, J shed 2 bases, and the junction held 18 bases outside the gene matches. CDR1 is SQVTM, CDR2 ANQGSEA, per germline. The CDR3 is 18 residues long. In DNA form, the CDR3 reads TGCAGCGTTAGCAACAGGGGGCGAGTCAAAACTCAAAACTATGGCTACACCTTC. It translates to CSVSNRGRVKTQNYGYTF.

V gene TRBV4-3 combines with J gene TRBJ1-2; tentatively, D is TRBD1 (5 bases). The CDR3 length is 17 residues. The V gene's germline CDR1 is LGHNA and CDR2 YSLEER. V dropped 0 bases and J dropped 0 bases, with 14 bases sitting between them. The CDR3 here is CASSQDGQGLSNYGYTF. The CDR3 region has the DNA TGCGCCAGCAGCCAAGATGGGCAGGGCCTATCTAACTATGGCTACACCTTC.

This chain joins TRBV11-3 and TRBJ1-3; D remains ambiguous. The length of the CDR3 is 15 residues. Germline V CDR1 and CDR2: SGHNT, YENEEA. V gave up 3 bases and J gave up 0 bases, with 9 bases separating them. In DNA form, the CDR3 reads TGTGCCAGCAGCTTCACGACTTTCTCTGGAAACACCATATATTTT. This gives the protein CASSFTTFSGNTIYF.

J is TRBJ2-7 and V is TRBV6-1; 8 positions agree with TRBD2. Germline CDR1 and CDR2: MNHNS and SASEGT. The CDR3 has 13 residues. V was clipped by 6 bases and J by 2 bases; unmatched bases: 3. The CDR3 DNA reads TGTGCCAGCAGCACTAGCGGTCCCTACGAGCAGTACTTC. This gives the protein CASSTSGPYEQYF.

This clone was observed a single time. V and J are TRBV4-3 and TRBJ2-1; weak D call: TRBD2 (7 bases). The CDR3 covers 16 residues. From germline, CDR1 is LGHNA and CDR2 YSLEER. The V end was cut by 1 base, the J end by 2 bases, with 12 bases between. The CDR3 loop is CASSQVGGAAYNEQFF. In nucleotides, the CDR3 is TGCGCCAGCAGCCAAGTGGGGGGGGCGGCCTACAATGAGCAGTTCTTC.

In its sample, this clone was seen a few times. V gene TRBV7-2 combines with J gene TRBJ1-6; the D is unclear. The length of the CDR3 is 15 residues. Per the germline V gene, CDR1 is SGHTA and CDR2 is FQGNSA. Trimming stripped 2 bases from V and 4 bases from J, with 9 bases between. This CDR3 reads CASSLLTGYNSPLHF. In nucleotides, the CDR3 is TGTGCCAGCAGCTTACTGACTGGTTATAATTCACCCCTCCACTTT.

The V gene is TRBV4-3, the J gene TRBJ2-7; possibly TRBD1 for D (5 bases). Germline assignment: CDR1 LGHNA and CDR2 YSLEER. Trimming shortened V by 4 bases and J by 2 bases, and 15 bases separated the two germline ends. The CDR3 length is 15 residues. In nucleotides, the CDR3 is TGCGCCAGCAGCCCGGATGGGGCGACGCCCTACGAGCAGTACTTC. Protein: CASSPDGATPYEQYF.

V usage is TRBV7-8 and J usage is TRBJ2-5; 7 nucleotides line up with TRBD1. The V gene's germline CDR1 is SGHVS and CDR2 FQNEAQ. CDR3 length equals 16 residues. The trim removed 0 bases at V and 5 bases at J, leaving 9 bases unmatched. The CDR3 DNA is TGTGCCAGCAGCTTAGCAGGCGACAGGGCTAGGGAGACCCAGTACTTC. Protein sequence: CASSLAGDRARETQYF.

This clone was observed a handful of times. V usage is TRBV6-6 and J usage is TRBJ2-5; D is perhaps TRBD2 (6 bases). The CDR3 length is 11 residues. Germline loops: CDR1 MNHNY, CDR2 SVGAGI (reference sequence). V lost 8 bases and J lost 5, with 9 bases in between. In nucleotides, the CDR3 is TGTGCCAGCCGTGGGGGGGAGACCCAGTACTTC. Protein product: CASRGGETQYF.

The V call is TRBV29-1, the J call TRBJ1-4, with D possibly matching TRBD1 (5 bases). Germline-derived CDR1 and CDR2 are SQVTM and ANQGSEA. The CDR3 has 15 residues. V lost 4 bases, J lost 8 bases, and 20 bases lay in between. CDR3 in DNA: TGCAGCGTTGTGCTCCCGGGGGGGGTAAGGGAAAAACTGTTTTTT. It yields the protein CSVVLPGGVREKLFF.

The V and J genes are TRBV4-1 and TRBJ2-3; 8 nucleotides line up with TRBD2. The CDR3 totals 16 residues. With V trimmed by 5 bases and J by 6 bases, 13 bases remained unmatched. CDR1 and CDR2 (germline): MGHRA, YSYEKL. CDR3 in DNA: TGCGCCAGCAGCGAACAGCTGGCGGGAGGTTACGATACGCAGTATTTT. Amino acid sequence: CASSEQLAGGYDTQYF.

This clone has just a few counts. Here the CDR3 DNA reads TGCGCCAGCAGCTTTCAACTCCTGGGGACAGGGGCCTACAATGAGCAGTTCTTC. It specifies CASSFQLLGTGAYNEQFF. The rearrangement joins TRBV5-1 to TRBJ2-1; 10 nucleotides line up with TRBD1. Germline CDR1 reads SGHRS; CDR2 reads YFSETQ. V lost 2 bases to trimming and J lost 2 bases; unmatched junction nucleotides: 10. The CDR3 sequence is 18 residues long.

The genes are TRBV30 and TRBJ2-7; maybe TRBD1 (5 bases). V lost 2 bases to trimming and J lost 0 bases, with 8 bases between them. Germline loops: CDR1 GTSNPN, CDR2 SVGIG (reference sequence). The CDR3 contains 13 residues. CDR3 DNA: TGTGCCTGGAGTAGGGGTCGCTCCTACGAGCAGTACTTC. This codes for CAWSRGRSYEQYF.

The chain employs TRBV6-4 and TRBJ1-4, with 9 nucleotides matching TRBD1. Germline loops: CDR1 MRHNA, CDR2 SNTAGT. J gave up 8 bases and V 4 bases, and 8 bases lay outside the gene matches. This CDR3 region has 15 residues. Here the CDR3 reads CASSATTGGEEKLFF. The DNA for the CDR3 is TGTGCCAGCAGTGCCACGACAGGGGGTGAGGAAAAACTGTTTTTT.

V gene TRBV5-1 combines with J gene TRBJ2-1; 8 positions match TRBD2. Germline V gene data show CDR1 as SGHRS and CDR2 as YFSETQ. With 1 base clipped from V and 5 bases from J, the junction kept 5 bases outside the gene matches. The CDR3 extends over 15 amino acids. The DNA of the CDR3 is TGCGCCAGCAGCTTGCTCGCGGGGGGACACAATGAGCAGTTCTTC. This codes for CASSLLAGGHNEQFF.

The V and J genes are TRBV7-2 and TRBJ2-7; perhaps TRBD1 as D (6 bases). This CDR3 has 13 amino acids. V lost 5 bases and J 5 bases, leaving 13 bases between the germline ends. In germline, CDR1 is SGHTA, CDR2 FQGNSA. CDR3 amino acids: CASSVLRDNEQYF. CDR3 coding DNA: TGTGCCAGCAGCGTCCTCCGGGACAACGAGCAGTACTTC.

This clone was observed a handful of times. The rearrangement links TRBV4-1 to TRBJ2-1; TRBD2 agrees at 13 bases. The V gene end was trimmed by 1 base and the J gene end by 5 bases; junction bases not matched to a gene: 2. From germline, CDR1 is MGHRA and CDR2 YSYEKL. The CDR3 sequence is 16 residues long. The DNA for the CDR3 is TGCGCCAGCAGCCAAGCGGGACTAGCGGGGAACAATGAGCAGTTCTTC. Translation gives CASSQAGLAGNNEQFF.

The J gene is TRBJ2-1, the V gene TRBV28; 11 bases are a match to TRBD2. The CDR3 runs 15 residues. Germline assignment: CDR1 MDHEN and CDR2 SYDVKM. The J segment lost 5 bases and the V segment lost 5 bases, leaving 5 bases of the junction unmatched. The CDR3 is CASSLRGLADNEQFF. DNA of the CDR3: TGTGCCAGCAGTCTTCGGGGACTAGCGGACAATGAGCAGTTCTTC.

V gene TRBV5-4 combines with J gene TRBJ2-1; TRBD1 aligns across 9 bases. Germline CDR1 SGHNT, CDR2 YYREEE (reference sequence). The CDR3 extends over 16 amino acids. V shed 4 bases and J 5 bases; nucleotides not matched to a gene: 10. CDR3 protein: CASSGPGQGGHNEQFF. The CDR3 nucleotides read TGTGCCAGCAGCGGTCCGGGACAGGGAGGCCACAATGAGCAGTTCTTC.

The chain has TRBV1 and TRBJ2-7; TRBD2 is the table's D call and was not checked against the DNA. TRBV1 is a known pseudogene. The CDR3 covers 15 residues. The DNA for the CDR3 is TGCACCAGCAGCCCGGACAATGGTGGAGGGAGCGAGCAGTACTTC. Translated, it gives CTSSPDNGGGSEQYF.

This clone has a single count. V and J are TRBV6-5 and TRBJ1-6; possibly TRBD1 for D (5 bases). Germline loops: CDR1 MNHEY, CDR2 SVGAGI. The V and J ends lost 6 bases and 9 bases respectively, with 9 bases between them. There are 12 residues in the CDR3. CDR3 in DNA: TGTGCCAGCAGCTTGGGGGGTTCACCCCTCCACTTT. Its protein is CASSLGGSPLHF.